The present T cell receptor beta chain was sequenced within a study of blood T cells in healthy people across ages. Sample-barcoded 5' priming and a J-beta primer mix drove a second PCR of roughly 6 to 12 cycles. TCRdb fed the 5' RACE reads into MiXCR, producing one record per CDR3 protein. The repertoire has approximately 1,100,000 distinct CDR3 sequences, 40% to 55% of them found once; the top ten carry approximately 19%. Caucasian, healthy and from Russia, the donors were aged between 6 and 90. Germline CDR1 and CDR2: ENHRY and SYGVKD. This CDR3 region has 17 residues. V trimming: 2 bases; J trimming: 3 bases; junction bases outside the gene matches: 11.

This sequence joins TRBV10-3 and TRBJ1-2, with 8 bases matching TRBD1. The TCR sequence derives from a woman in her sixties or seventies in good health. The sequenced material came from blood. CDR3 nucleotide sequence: TGTGCCATCAGTGAGAGTTATCAGGGGGCGCGGGACTATGGCTACACCTTC. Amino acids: CAISESYQGARDYGYTF.